This T cell receptor beta chain appears in the sequencing data of a study of CD8+CD57+ T cells in acquired aplastic anemia listed by TCRdb under 2018. Regarding the complete study: A mean of about 3.2 ug of DNA, ranging from about 0.19 to 30 ug, was extracted from sorted CD4+ and CD8+ cells. CD8+CD57+ expansion was defined as a frequency above the mean frequency observed in healthy subjects.

Genomic DNA was used as template for profiling of TCR beta VDJ combinations and CDR3 sequences. An Illumina HiSeq 2000 was the platform used for TCR repertoire sequencing. In the authors' own workflow: TRBV/TRBJ rearrangement plots, CDR3 size and DJ length profiles, and Simpson's diversity index were used to assess repertoires. The most abundant DNA sequence in the deep sequencing data was taken as the immunodominant clone. CDR3 amino acid sequences were screened for sharing across subjects and compared with published repertoires and the VDJdb database. In-frame beta chains were kept once TCRdb had trimmed the public reads at Q25 with fastp and called clones with MiXCR. Entries that share a CDR3 protein sequence are merged under the most common genes and DNA. The V and J calls were not made by the authors but by TCRdb's processing. In all, the sample holds 150,000 to 200,000 distinct CDR3 sequences, and less than 60% of those were seen once. Clones ranked in the top ten supply about 2% of the sample.

This clonotype was seen repeatedly, ten times or more. The specificity of this receptor is unknown. Base-call qualities are not available, and no considerably larger clone is one nucleotide away. The CDR3 runs 15 residues from the cysteine to the phenylalanine. Here the CDR3 DNA is all that survives: 45 bases in frame from base 1. Per the germline V gene (reference sequence), SEHNR is the CDR1 and FQNEAQ is the CDR2. V loses 3 bases, J loses 10 bases, and the germline ends lie 16 bases apart. Summary of the overall study and its limitations: Patients and healthy controls showed no significant difference in CD8+ Simpson's diversity (P=0.060). Twenty-nine CD8+ CDR3 sequences were found in both patients and controls but appeared to be highly expressed in patients and within the immunodominant clones of the patients.

Expansion of CD8+CD57+ cells had been shown by flow cytometry in the patients chosen for sequencing. Every patient had a diagnosis of severe acquired aplastic anemia based on International Study of Aplastic Anemia and Agranulocytosis and Camitta criteria. No therapy had been received by the patients at the time of blood sampling. In this study, sorted CD4+ and CD8+ T cells from the blood of healthy subjects and of severe aplastic anemia patients had their TCR repertoires deep-sequenced. Patients were enrolled under clinicaltrials.gov protocols 00001620, 01623167, 00001397, 00071045, 00081523 and 00961064 in the USA. Ficoll-Paque density gradient centrifugation was used to isolate peripheral blood mononuclear cells. CD4+ and CD8+ T cells were sorted by FACS or magnetic beads before DNA extraction.

This clonotype was sampled from a human donor with aplastic anemia. The sequencing input was sorted CD4+, CD8+, or CD8+CD57+ T cells (not recorded which) from PBMCs. The sequence links TRBV7-9 to TRBJ1-6; no D gene is confidently identified. The DNA sequence is as follows: TGTGCCAGCAGCTTCGGGGAGAGGTTGGGGTCACCCCTCCACTTT. Its protein product is CASSFGERLGSPLHF. Reference TRBV7-9 and TRBJ1-6 proteins supply the regions before and after the CDR3; the full variable domain is: DTGVSQNPRHKITKRGQNVTFRCDPISEHNRLYWYRQTLGQGPEFLTYFQNEAQLEKSRLLSDRFSAERPKGSFSTLEIQRTEQGDSAMYLCASSFGERLGSPLHFGNGTRLTVT.